Each of the 8 T cell receptor beta chains below was sequenced from the same sample in a study of T cell repertoires in cytomegalovirus infection. TCRdb redid the calling of the reads with MiXCR, one entry per CDR3 protein. The sample includes 150,000 to 200,000 distinct CDR3 sequences, 14% of them seen just once. Sequenced: PBMCs. The source of these receptors is a human donor in good health (CMV status not recorded). Some clones in this sample may be carry-over from other donors' samples.

This clonotype showed up many times. The CDR3 spells CASRKRGVNNEQFF. Here the CDR3 DNA reads TGTGCCAGCAGAAAAAGGGGAGTAAACAATGAGCAGTTCTTC. V is TRBV6-2 or TRBV6-3 and J is TRBJ2-1; perhaps D is TRBD1 or TRBD2 (5 bases each). Trimming pared 6 bases from V and 5 bases from J, leaving 14 bases between. Germline CDR1 MNHEY, CDR2 SVGEGT. The CDR3 is 14 amino acids.

This clonotype was detected many times. The chain is built from TRBV19 and TRBJ1-6, with no clear D. The CDR3 sequence is 13 residues long. Per the germline V gene, CDR1 is LNHDA and CDR2 is SQIVND (reference sequence). Trimming removed 10 bases at V and 4 bases at J, with 11 bases between. The CDR3 DNA reads TGTGCCACCGGACTATCTTATAATTCACCCCTCCACTTT. The encoded protein is CATGLSYNSPLHF.

This clonotype was counted a few times. This chain links TRBV28 with TRBJ1-1, with TRBD1 matching over 7 bases. The CDR3 extends over 15 amino acids. The V gene end was trimmed by 5 bases and the J gene end by 1 base; junction bases not matched to a gene: 7. Germline values: CDR1 MDHEN, CDR2 SYDVKM. CDR3 sequence (DNA): TGTGCCAGCAGTAGCCCGGGACAGAGGAACACTGAAGCTTTCTTT. It encodes CASSSPGQRNTEAFF.

This clonotype was observed many times. Written as DNA, the CDR3 is TGTGCCAGCAGATCGGCTACTAGCGTCGCCGATGAGCAGTTCTTC. This gives the protein CASRSATSVADEQFF. This sequence joins TRBV28 and TRBJ2-1; 7 bases fit TRBD2. V gave up 6 bases and J gave up 8 bases; unmatched junction bases: 13. In germline, CDR1 is MDHEN, CDR2 SYDVKM. This CDR3 spans 15 amino acids.

The J gene is TRBJ2-1, the V gene TRBV29-1, with D maybe TRBD1 (6 bases). This CDR3 is 12 amino acids long. From germline, CDR1 is SQVTM and CDR2 ANQGSEA. Trimming took off 7 bases at V and 8 bases at J, with 15 bases between the two ends. CDR3 in amino acids: CSARGSPHEQFF. CDR3 in DNA: TGCAGCGCGAGGGGGAGTCCCCATGAGCAGTTCTTC.

As to this clonotype: A much bigger clone sits one base away, suggesting this may be a read error. The rearrangement links TRBV11-2 to TRBJ2-7, with D perhaps TRBD1 (6 bases). The CDR3 runs 14 residues. V shed 0 bases and J shed 6 bases, with 12 bases lying between them. Germline-derived CDR1 and CDR2 are SGHAT and FQNNGV. CDR3 bases: TGTGCCAGCAGCTTAGATCCGGCAGGGGCCGAGCAGTACTTC. Its protein is CASSLDPAGAEQYF.

The V gene is TRBV2, the J gene TRBJ1-1, with 9 bases that match TRBD1. Germline V CDR1 and CDR2: SNHLY, FYNNEI. Trimming took 7 bases from V and 4 from J; bases not matched to a gene: 1. This CDR3 is built from 12 residues. Written as DNA, the CDR3 is TGTGCCAGCAACAGGGGGCTCACTGAAGCTTTCTTT. It is translated as CASNRGLTEAFF.

In this sample, this clonotype turned up a few times. V gene TRBV6-2 or TRBV6-3 combines with J gene TRBJ2-7; no clear D. From germline, CDR1 is MNHEY and CDR2 SVGEGT. This CDR3 contains 11 residues. The V gene lost 5 bases and the J gene lost 6 bases, with 8 bases spanning the gap. CDR3 nucleotide sequence: TGTGCCAGCAGTCAGCCCCTCGAGCAGTACTTC. This codes for CASSQPLEQYF.